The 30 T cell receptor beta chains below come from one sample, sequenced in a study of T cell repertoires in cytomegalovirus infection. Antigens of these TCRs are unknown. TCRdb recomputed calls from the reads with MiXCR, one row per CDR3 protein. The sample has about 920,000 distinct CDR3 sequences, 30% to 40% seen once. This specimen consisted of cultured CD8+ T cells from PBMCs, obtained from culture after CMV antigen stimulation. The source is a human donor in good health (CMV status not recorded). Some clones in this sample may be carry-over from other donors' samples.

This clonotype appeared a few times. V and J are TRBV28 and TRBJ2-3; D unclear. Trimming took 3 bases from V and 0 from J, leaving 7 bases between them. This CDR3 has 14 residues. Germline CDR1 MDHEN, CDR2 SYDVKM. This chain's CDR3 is CASSFDTSTDTQYF. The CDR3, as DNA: TGTGCCAGCAGTTTTGACACCAGCACAGATACGCAGTATTTT.

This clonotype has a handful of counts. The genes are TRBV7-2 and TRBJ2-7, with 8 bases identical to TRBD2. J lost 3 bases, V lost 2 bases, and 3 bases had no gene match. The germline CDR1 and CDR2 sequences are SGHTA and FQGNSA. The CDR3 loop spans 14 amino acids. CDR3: CASSLSGGNYEQYF. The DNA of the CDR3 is TGTGCCAGCAGCTTAAGCGGGGGCAACTACGAGCAGTACTTC.

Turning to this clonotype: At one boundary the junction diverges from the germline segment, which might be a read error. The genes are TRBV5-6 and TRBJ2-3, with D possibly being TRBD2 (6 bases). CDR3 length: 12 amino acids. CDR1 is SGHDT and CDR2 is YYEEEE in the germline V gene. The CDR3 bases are TGTGCCAGCAGCTTGGGCCGCGGGGCTATGGATTTT. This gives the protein CASSLGRGAMDF. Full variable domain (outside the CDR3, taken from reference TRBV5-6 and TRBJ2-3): DAGVTQSPTHLIKTRGQQVTLRCSPKSGHDTVSWYQQALGQGPQFIFQYYEEEERQRGNFPDRFSGHQFPNYSSELNVNALLLGDSALYLCASSLGRGAMDFGPGTRLTVL.

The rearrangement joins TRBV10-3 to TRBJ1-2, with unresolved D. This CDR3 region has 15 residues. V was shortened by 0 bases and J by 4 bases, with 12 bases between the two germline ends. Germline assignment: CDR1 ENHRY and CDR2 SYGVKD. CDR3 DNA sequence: TGTGCCATCAGTGAGTCCACGGAAAGGCTCTATGGCTACACCTTC. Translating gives CAISESTERLYGYTF.

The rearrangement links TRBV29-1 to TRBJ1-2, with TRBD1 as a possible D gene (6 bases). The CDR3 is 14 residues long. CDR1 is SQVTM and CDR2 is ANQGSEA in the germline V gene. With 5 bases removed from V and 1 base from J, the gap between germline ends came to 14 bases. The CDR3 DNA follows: TGCAGCGTTCTAAGACAGGAGTTTAACTATGGCTACACCTTC. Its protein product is CSVLRQEFNYGYTF.

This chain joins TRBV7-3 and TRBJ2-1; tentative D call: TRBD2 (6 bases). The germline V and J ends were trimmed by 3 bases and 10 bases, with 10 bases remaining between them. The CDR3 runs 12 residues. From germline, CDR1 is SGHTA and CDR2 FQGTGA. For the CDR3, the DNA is TGTGCCAGCAGCTTCCCGGGGGAGGAGCAGTTCTTC. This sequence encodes CASSFPGEEQFF.

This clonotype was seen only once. CDR3 coding DNA: TGTGCCAGCAGCGTGACAGGGGGCGATGAAAAACTGTTTTTT. This translates into CASSVTGGDEKLFF. The chain employs TRBV9 and TRBJ1-4, with 10 bases that match TRBD1. V trimming: 2 bases; J trimming: 6 bases; junction bases outside the gene matches: 1. CDR1 is SGDLS and CDR2 is YYNGEE in the germline V gene. The CDR3 contains 14 residues.

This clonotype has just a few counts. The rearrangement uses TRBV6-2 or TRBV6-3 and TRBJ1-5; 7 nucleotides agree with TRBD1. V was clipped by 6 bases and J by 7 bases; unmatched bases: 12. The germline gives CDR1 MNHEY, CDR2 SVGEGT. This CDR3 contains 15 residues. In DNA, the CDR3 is TGTGCCAGCAGAACCGGGACAGAGGCGAGCCAGCCCCAGCATTTT. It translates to CASRTGTEASQPQHF.

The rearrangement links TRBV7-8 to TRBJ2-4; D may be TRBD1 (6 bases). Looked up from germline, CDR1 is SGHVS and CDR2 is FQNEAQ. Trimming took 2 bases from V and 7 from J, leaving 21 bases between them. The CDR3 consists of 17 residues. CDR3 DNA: TGTGCCAGCAGCTTAAGGCCGACAGGCCCACCCCCCAACATTCAGTACTTC. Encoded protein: CASSLRPTGPPPNIQYF.

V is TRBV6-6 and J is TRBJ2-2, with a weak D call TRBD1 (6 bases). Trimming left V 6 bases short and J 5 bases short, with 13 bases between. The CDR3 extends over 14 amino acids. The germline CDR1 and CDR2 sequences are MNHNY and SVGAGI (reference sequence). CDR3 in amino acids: CASRLGQLTGELFF. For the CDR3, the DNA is TGTGCCAGCAGACTCGGACAGCTGACCGGGGAGCTGTTTTTT.

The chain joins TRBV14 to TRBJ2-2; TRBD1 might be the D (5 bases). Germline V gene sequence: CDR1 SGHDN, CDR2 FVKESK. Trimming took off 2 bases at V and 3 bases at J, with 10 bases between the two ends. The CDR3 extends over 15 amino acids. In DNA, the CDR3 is TGTGCCAGCAGCCAACTGGACACTGACACCGGGGAGCTGTTTTTT. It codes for CASSQLDTDTGELFF.

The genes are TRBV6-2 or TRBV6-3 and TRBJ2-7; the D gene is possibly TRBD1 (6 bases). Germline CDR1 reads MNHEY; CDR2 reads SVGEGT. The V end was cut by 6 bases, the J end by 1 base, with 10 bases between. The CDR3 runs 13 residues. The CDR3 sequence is CASRKDSSYEQYV. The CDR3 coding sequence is TGTGCCAGCAGAAAGGACAGTTCCTACGAGCAGTACGTC.

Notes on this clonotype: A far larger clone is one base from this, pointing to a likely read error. This CDR3 reads CTSRQGNTEAFF. CDR3 nucleotide sequence: TGTACCAGCAGACAGGGGAACACTGAAGCTTTCTTT. V usage is TRBV6-4 and J usage is TRBJ1-1; 7 bases are shared with TRBD1. The germline gives CDR1 MRHNA, CDR2 SNTAGT. The CDR3 contains 12 residues.

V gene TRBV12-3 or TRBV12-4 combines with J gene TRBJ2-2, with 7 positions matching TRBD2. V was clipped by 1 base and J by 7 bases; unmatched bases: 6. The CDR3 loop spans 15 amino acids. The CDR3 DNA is TGTGCCAGCAGTTTAGATATGCTAGCGGTCGGGGAGCTGTTTTTT. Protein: CASSLDMLAVGELFF.

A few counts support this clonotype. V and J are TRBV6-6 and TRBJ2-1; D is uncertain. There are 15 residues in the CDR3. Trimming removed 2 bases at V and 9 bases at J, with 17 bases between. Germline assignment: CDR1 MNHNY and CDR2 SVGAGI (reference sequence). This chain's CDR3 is CASSYTQAAYGEQFF. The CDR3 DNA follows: TGTGCCAGCAGTTACACCCAGGCCGCATACGGTGAGCAGTTCTTC.

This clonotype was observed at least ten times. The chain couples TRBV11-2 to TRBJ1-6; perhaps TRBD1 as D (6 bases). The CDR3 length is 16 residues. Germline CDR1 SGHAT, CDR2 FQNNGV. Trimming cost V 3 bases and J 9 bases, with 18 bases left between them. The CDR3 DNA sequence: TGTGCCAGCAGCTTTTGGGGACAAAGGGGTGGTTCACCCCTCCACTTT. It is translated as CASSFWGQRGGSPLHF.

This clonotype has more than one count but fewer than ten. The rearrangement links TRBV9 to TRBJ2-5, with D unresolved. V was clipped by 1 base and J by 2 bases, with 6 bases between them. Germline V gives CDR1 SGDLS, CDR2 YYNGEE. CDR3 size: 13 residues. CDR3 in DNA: TGTGCCAGCAGCGTATGGGAACAAGAGACCCAGTACTTC. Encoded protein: CASSVWEQETQYF.

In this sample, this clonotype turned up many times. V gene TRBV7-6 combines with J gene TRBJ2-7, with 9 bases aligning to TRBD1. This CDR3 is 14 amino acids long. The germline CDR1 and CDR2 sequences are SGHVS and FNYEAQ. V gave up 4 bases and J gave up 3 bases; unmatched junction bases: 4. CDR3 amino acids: CASSWGQGDYEQYF. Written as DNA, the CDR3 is TGTGCCAGCAGCTGGGGACAGGGTGACTACGAGCAGTACTTC.

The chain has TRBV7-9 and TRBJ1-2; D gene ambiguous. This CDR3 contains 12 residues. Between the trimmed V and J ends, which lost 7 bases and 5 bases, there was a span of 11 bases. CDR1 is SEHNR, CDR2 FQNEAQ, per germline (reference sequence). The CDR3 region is CASNQSPYGYTF. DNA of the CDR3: TGTGCCAGCAACCAGTCTCCGTATGGCTACACCTTC.

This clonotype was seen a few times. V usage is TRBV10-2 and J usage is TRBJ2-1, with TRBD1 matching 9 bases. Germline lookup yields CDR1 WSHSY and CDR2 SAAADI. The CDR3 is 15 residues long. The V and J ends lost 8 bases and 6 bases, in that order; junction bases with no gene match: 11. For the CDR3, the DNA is TGCGCCAGCCGGGACAGGGAACAGGGGATCAATGAGCAGTTCTTC. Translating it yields CASRDREQGINEQFF.

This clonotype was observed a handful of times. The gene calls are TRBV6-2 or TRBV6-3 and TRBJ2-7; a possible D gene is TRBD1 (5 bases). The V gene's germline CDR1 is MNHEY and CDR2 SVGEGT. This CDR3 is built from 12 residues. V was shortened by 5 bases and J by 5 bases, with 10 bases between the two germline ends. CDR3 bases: TGTGCCAGCAGTCCAGGGTACCACGAGCAGTACGTC. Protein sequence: CASSPGYHEQYV.

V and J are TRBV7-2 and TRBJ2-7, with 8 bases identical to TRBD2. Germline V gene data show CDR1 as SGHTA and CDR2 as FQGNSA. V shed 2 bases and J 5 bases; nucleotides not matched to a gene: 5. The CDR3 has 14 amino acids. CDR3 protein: CASSLTGGPDEQYF. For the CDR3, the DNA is TGTGCCAGCAGCTTAACGGGGGGGCCTGACGAGCAGTACTTC.

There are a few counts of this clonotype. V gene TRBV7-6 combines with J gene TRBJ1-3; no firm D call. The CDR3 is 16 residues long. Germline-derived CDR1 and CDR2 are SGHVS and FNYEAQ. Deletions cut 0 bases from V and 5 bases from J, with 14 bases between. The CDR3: CASSLASGSARNTIYF. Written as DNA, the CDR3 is TGTGCCAGCAGCTTAGCGTCCGGGTCAGCCCGAAACACCATATATTTT.

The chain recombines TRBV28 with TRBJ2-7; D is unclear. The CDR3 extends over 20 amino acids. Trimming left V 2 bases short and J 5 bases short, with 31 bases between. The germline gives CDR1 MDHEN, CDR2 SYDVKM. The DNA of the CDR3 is TGTGCCAGCAGTTTAGGCCTTCTCTCACCGTCCTCTATAACGGTTGACGAGCAGTACGTC. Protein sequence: CASSLGLLSPSSITVDEQYV.

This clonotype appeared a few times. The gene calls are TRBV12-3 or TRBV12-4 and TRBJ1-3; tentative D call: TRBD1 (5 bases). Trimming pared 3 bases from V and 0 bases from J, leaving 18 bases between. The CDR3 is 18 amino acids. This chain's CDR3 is CASSLDTVGYYSGNTIYF. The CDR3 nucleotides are TGTGCCAGCAGTTTGGACACCGTGGGGTACTACTCTGGAAACACCATATATTTT.

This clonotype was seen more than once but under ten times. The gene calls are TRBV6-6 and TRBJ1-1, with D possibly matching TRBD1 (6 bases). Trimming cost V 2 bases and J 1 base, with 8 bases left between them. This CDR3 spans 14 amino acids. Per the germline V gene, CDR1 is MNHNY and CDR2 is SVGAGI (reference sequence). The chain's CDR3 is CASSYLQGNTEAFF. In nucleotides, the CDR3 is TGTGCCAGCAGTTACCTACAGGGGAACACTGAAGCTTTCTTT.

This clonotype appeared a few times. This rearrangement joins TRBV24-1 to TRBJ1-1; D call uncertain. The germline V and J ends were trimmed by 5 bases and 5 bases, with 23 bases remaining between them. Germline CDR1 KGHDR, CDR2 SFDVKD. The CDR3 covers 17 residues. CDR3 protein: CATSGTGSKAWETEAFF. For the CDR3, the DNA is TGTGCCACCAGTGGTACCGGTAGTAAGGCTTGGGAGACTGAAGCTTTCTTT.

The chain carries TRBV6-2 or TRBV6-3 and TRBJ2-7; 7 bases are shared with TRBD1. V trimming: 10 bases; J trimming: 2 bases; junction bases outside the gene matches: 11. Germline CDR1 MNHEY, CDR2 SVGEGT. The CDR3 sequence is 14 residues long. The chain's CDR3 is CAILRDSETYEQYV. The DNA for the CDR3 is TGTGCCATACTCCGGGACAGCGAAACCTACGAGCAGTACGTC.

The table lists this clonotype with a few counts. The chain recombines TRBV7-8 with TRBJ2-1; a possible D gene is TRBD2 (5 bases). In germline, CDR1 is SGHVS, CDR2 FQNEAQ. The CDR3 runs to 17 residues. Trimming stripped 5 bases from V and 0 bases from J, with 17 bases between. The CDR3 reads CASSNEGRGYSYNEQFF. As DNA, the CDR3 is TGTGCCAGCAGCAATGAAGGTAGAGGGTACTCCTACAATGAGCAGTTCTTC.

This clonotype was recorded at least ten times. In nucleotides, the CDR3 is TGTGCCAGCAGTTACTCGGGCAGACCTCAAGAGACCCAGTACTTC. Its translation: CASSYSGRPQETQYF. The rearrangement uses TRBV6-5 and TRBJ2-5; no reliable D call. CDR1 is MNHEY and CDR2 is SVGAGI in the germline V gene. The V end was cut by 0 bases, the J end by 2 bases, with 10 bases between. The CDR3 runs 15 residues.